These T cell receptor beta chains were read from a single sample in a study of blood T cell repertoires in COVID-19. Only in-frame clones appear in the TCRdb table, and some are missing; sequencing was by immunoSEQ multiplex PCR. The sample holds about 180,000 clones; about 79% are singletons and the top ten take 26%. The sequencing sample was made of peripheral blood. The receptors originated from a woman aged 70-85 years with acute or convalescent COVID-19. Each CDR3 is given with its conserved first and last residue. The D gene is left open where the match is weak. Clone size is shown for a subset of rows, as once, few, many or a class of expanded clone.

j_call,d_call,clone_size,v_call,cdr3_nt,cdr3_aa
TRBJ1-4,TRBD1,-,TRBV2,TGTGCCAGCACCCTAGATGCCCAGGGGGCAAGACGGAAACTGTTTTTT,CASTLDAQGARRKLFF
TRBJ2-1,TRBD2,-,TRBV2,TGTGCCAGCAGTGAATTAGCGGGAGTATTGAATGAGCAGTTCTTC,CASSELAGVLNEQFF
TRBJ2-7,TRBD1,-,TRBV5-1,TGCGCCAGCAGCTTTGGACAGGGGGCAACCTACGAGCAGTACTTC,CASSFGQGATYEQYF
TRBJ1-2,-,-,TRBV3-1/TRBV3-2,TGTGCCAGCAGCCAAGAGGGCAGGTATGGCTACACCTTC,CASSQEGRYGYTF
TRBJ2-2,TRBD1,-,TRBV12-5,TGTGCTAGTGGCCTCCAACGACAGGGTTGGACCGGGGAGCTGTTTTTT,CASGLQRQGWTGELFF
TRBJ2-3,-,-,TRBV29-1,TGCAGCGTTGACGTGGGAGTACTCGCAGATACGCAGTATTTT,CSVDVGVLADTQYF
TRBJ2-7,TRBD2,-,TRBV29-1,TGCAGCGTTATGACTAGCGGACCCTACGAGCAGTACTTC,CSVMTSGPYEQYF
TRBJ2-2,TRBD2,-,TRBV7-9,TGTGCCGGCCGACTAGCGGCGAACACCGGGGAGCTGTTTTTT,CAGRLAANTGELFF
TRBJ1-2,-,once,TRBV18,TGTGCCAGCTCACTTTACCCACAGGAGTATGGCTACACCTTC,CASSLYPQEYGYTF
TRBJ2-3,-,-,TRBV11-3,TGTGCCAGCAGCTTAGGCGCGGCTGATACGCAGTATTTT,CASSLGAADTQYF
TRBJ2-2,-,-,TRBV7-2,TGTGCCAGCAGCCCCTATTTTTCTGCAGGGATGAACACCGGGGAGCTGTTTTTT,CASSPYFSAGMNTGELFF
TRBJ2-3,TRBD1,-,TRBV6-4,TGTGCCAGCAGACCGGGACAGGGGGCTCGGGGCACAGATACGCAGTATTTT,CASRPGQGARGTDTQYF
TRBJ2-1,TRBD2,-,TRBV7-2,TGTGCCAGCAGCTTAGTCCCAATGACTAGCAGGTACAATGAGCAGTTCTTC,CASSLVPMTSRYNEQFF